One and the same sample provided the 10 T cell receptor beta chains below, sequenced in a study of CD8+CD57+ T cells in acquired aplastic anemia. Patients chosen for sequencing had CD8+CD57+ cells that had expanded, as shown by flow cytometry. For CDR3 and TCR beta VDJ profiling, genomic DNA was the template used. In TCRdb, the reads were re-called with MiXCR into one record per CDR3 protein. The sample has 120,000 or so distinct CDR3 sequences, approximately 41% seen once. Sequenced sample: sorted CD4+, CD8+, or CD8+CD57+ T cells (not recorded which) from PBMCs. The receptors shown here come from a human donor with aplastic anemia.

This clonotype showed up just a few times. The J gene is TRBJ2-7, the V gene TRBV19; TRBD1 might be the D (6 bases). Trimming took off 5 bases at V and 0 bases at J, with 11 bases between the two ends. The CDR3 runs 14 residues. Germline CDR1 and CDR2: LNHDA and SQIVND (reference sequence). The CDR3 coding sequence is TGTGCCAGTAGTGCGACAGGTGACTCCTACGAGCAGTACTTC. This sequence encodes CASSATGDSYEQYF.

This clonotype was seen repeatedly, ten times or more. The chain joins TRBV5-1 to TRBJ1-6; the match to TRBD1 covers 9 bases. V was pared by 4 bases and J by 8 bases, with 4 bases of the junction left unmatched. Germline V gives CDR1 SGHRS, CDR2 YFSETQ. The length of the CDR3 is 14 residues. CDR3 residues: CASSLWTGDSPLHF. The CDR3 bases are TGCGCCAGCAGCCTCTGGACAGGGGATTCACCCCTCCACTTT.

The CDR3 coding sequence is TGTGCCACCAGCAGTGCACGACTAGCGGGGCCAAGCACAGATACGCAGTATTTT. This sequence encodes CATSSARLAGPSTDTQYF. The chain is built from TRBV15 and TRBJ2-3; 11 bases map to TRBD2. Germline V lookup: CDR1 LNHNV, CDR2 YYDKDF (reference sequence). The V gene end was trimmed by 3 bases and the J gene end by 0 bases; junction bases not matched to a gene: 8. The CDR3 runs to 18 residues.

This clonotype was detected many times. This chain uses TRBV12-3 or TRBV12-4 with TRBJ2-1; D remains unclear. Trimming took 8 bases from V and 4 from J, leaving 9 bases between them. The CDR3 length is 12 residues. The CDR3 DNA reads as TGTGCCAGCGTAGGGCAGTACAATGAGCAGTTCTTC. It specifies CASVGQYNEQFF.

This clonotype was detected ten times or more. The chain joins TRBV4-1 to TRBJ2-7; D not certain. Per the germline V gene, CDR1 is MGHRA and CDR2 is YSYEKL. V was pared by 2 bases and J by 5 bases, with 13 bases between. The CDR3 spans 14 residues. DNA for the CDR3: TGCGCCAGCAGCCAATTTGGAAGGTTCGACGAGCAGTACTTC. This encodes CASSQFGRFDEQYF.

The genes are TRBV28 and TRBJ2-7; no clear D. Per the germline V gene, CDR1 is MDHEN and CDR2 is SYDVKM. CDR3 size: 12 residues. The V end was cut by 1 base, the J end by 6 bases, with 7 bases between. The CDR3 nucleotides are TGTGCCAGCAGTTTATTCCCAGGCGAGCAGTACTTC. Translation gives CASSLFPGEQYF.

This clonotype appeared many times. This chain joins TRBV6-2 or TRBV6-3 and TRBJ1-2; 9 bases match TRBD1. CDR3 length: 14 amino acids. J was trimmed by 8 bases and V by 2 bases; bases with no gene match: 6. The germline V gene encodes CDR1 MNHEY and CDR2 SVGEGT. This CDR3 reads CASSYRDRAAGYTF. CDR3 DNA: TGTGCCAGCAGTTACCGGGACAGGGCTGCCGGCTACACCTTC.

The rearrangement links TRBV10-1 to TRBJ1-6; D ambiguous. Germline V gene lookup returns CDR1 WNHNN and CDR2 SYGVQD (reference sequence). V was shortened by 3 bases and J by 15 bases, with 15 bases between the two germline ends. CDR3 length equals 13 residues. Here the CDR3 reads CASSDTVGNLLHF. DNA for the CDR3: TGCGCCAGCAGTGACACGGTGGGAAATCTCCTCCACTTT.

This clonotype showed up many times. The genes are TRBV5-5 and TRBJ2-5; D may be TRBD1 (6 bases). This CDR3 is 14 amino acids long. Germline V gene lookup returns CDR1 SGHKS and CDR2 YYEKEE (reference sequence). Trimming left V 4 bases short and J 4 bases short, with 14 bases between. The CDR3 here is CASSRPGAGETQYF. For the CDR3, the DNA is TGTGCCAGCAGCCGCCCAGGGGCTGGAGAGACCCAGTACTTC.

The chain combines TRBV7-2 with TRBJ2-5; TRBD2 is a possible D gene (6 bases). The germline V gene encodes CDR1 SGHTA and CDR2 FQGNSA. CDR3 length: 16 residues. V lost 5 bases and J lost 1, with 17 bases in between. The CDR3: CASSRWDFPPQETQYF. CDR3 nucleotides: TGTGCCAGCAGCCGTTGGGACTTCCCGCCCCAAGAGACCCAGTACTTC.